The rows below give T cell receptor beta chains drawn from one sample of a study of shared clonotypes between healthy human individuals. Data came from immunoSEQ multiplex PCR; TCRdb stores just in-frame clones and leaves some out. The repertoire holds around 340,000 clones, with less than 85% as singletons. The specimen sequenced was memory CD4+ T cells sorted from blood. These receptors all come from a man aged 25 to 40 in good health. Both conserved end residues are part of each CDR3. D genes are given only for firm matches. Not all rows give a size; the values are once, few, many and, for expanded clones, a class.

cdr3_length j_call d_call v_call clone_size cdr3_aa cdr3_nt
17 TRBJ2-5 TRBD1 TRBV28 - CASSLVGTGAYQETQYF TGTGCCAGCAGTTTGGTCGGGACAGGGGCCTACCAAGAGACCCAGTACTTC
13 TRBJ1-1 - TRBV25-1 - CASSPSMNTEAFF TGTGCCAGCAGTCCGAGTATGAACACTGAAGCTTTCTTT
17 TRBJ2-3 - TRBV5-4 - CASSFPASGTATDTQYF TGTGCCAGCAGCTTTCCCGCAAGCGGGACAGCCACAGATACGCAGTATTTT
16 TRBJ2-3 - TRBV5-1 - CASSLSPRETADTQYF TGCGCCAGCAGCTTGTCCCCCCGGGAGACCGCAGATACGCAGTATTTT
15 TRBJ2-7 TRBD2 TRBV14 - CASSQTSGMIATRYF TGTGCCAGCAGCCAAACTAGCGGGATGATCGCTACCCGGTACTTC
15 TRBJ2-1 TRBD1 TRBV28 - CASSRSGTGYNEQFF TGTGCCAGCAGTCGATCCGGGACAGGGTACAATGAGCAGTTCTTC
13 TRBJ2-1 TRBD2 TRBV19 - CASRLAGNNEQFF TGTGCCAGCAGACTAGCGGGGAACAATGAGCAGTTCTTC
16 TRBJ1-5 TRBD1 TRBV28 - CASRLTPTGGKEPQHF TGTGCCAGCAGGCTTACGCCGACAGGGGGCAAGGAGCCCCAGCATTTT
16 TRBJ1-1 - TRBV4-1 - CASSQGQGRVNTEAFF TGCGCCAGCAGCCAGGGCCAGGGGCGAGTGAACACTGAAGCTTTCTTT
15 TRBJ2-1 - TRBV9 few CASSVVASPYNEQFF TGTGCCAGCAGCGTAGTGGCTAGCCCCTACAATGAGCAGTTCTTC
16 TRBJ2-1 TRBD2 TRBV11-3 - CASSQIGLADYNEQFF TGTGCCAGCAGCCAGATCGGACTAGCAGATTACAATGAGCAGTTCTTC
15 TRBJ2-5 TRBD2 TRBV19 - CASSKGLAGQETQYF TGTGCCAGTAGCAAAGGGCTAGCGGGACAAGAGACCCAGTACTTC
15 TRBJ2-3 TRBD2 TRBV6-1 - CASNPSGRGADTQYF TGTGCCAGCAACCCCAGCGGGAGAGGCGCAGATACGCAGTATTTT
14 TRBJ1-3 - TRBV5-1 - CASSLEGSGNTIYF TGCGCCAGCAGCTTGGAGGGCTCTGGAAACACCATATATTTT
16 TRBJ1-5 - TRBV5-5 - CASSYSGRGSNQPQHF TGTGCCAGCAGCTATTCCGGTCGAGGTAGCAATCAGCCCCAGCATTTT
15 TRBJ2-3 - TRBV25-1 - CASSEERMSTDTQYF TGTGCCAGCAGTGAAGAGCGGATGAGCACAGATACGCAGTATTTT
16 TRBJ1-2 - TRBV5-4 - CASSLFMGRGVYGYTF TGTGCCAGCAGCTTGTTTATGGGGAGAGGGGTTTATGGCTACACCTTC
14 TRBJ2-7 - TRBV19 - CASSISRGSYEQYF TGTGCCAGTAGTATTAGTAGGGGCTCCTACGAGCAGTACTTC
16 TRBJ1-3 - TRBV9 once CASSVGGVTSGNTIYF TGTGCCAGCAGCGTAGGGGGGGTTACCTCTGGAAACACCATATATTTT
17 TRBJ2-1 TRBD2 TRBV29-1 - CSVRPGLAAVSYNEQFF TGCAGCGTTAGACCGGGACTAGCGGCAGTCTCCTACAATGAGCAGTTCTTC
17 TRBJ2-1 TRBD2 TRBV5-1 - CASSRVPLAGGVNEQFF TGCGCCAGCAGCAGAGTTCCCCTAGCGGGAGGAGTGAATGAGCAGTTCTTC
16 TRBJ1-4 TRBD1 TRBV6-5 many CASSYDRADLFGKLFF TGTGCCAGCAGTTACGACAGGGCCGACCTGTTCGGAAAACTGTTTTTT
14 TRBJ2-1 - TRBV5-8 - CASSRGLYANEQFF TGTGCCAGCAGCCGCGGACTATACGCCAATGAGCAGTTCTTC
14 TRBJ1-2 - TRBV5-4 - CASSSGTLNYGYTF TGTGCCAGCAGCTCGGGGACACTGAACTATGGCTACACCTTC
15 TRBJ2-3 - TRBV18 few CASSPPERVFVTQYF TGTGCCAGCTCACCACCCGAGCGCGTCTTTGTTACGCAGTATTTT